This T cell receptor beta chain was captured by sequencing in a study of T cell responses to AZD1222 COVID-19 vaccine. Study-level points and caveats: CD4 TCRs covered the whole spike, strongest at regions 160-218 and 743-854. Once two AZD1222 doses were given, Spike-specific TCR breadth and depth went up.

Sequencing was performed with immunoSEQ multiplex PCR; in TCRdb, only in-frame clones are kept and a portion is missing. The repertoire holds 100,000 to 150,000 clones, with 90% as singletons. A remark on this clone: Its antigen is still unknown.

The material sequenced was peripheral blood, taken on day 0 of AZD1222 vaccination. The clonotype was recovered from an adult in good health.

The CDR3 sequence: CASSQEVPSNYGYTF. The CDR3 DNA follows: TGCGCCAGCAGCCAAGAAGTCCCATCTAACTATGGCTACACCTTC. This chain joins TRBV4-3 and TRBJ1-2; D gene ambiguous. V lost 0 bases and J 0 bases, leaving 8 bases between the germline ends. Germline CDR1 reads LGHNA; CDR2 reads YSLEER. The CDR3 has 15 residues.